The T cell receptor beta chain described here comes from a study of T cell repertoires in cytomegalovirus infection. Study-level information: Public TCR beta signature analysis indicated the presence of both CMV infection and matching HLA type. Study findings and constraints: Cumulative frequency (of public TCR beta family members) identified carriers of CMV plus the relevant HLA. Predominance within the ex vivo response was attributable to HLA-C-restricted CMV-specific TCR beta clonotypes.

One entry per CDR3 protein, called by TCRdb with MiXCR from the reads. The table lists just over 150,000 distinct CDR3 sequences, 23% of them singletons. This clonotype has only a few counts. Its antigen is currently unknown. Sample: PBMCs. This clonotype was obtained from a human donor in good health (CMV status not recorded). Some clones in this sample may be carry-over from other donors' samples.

CDR3 loop: CSANGAGEESNQPQHF. CDR3 sequence (DNA): TGCAGTGCTAACGGGGCCGGGGAGGAGAGCAATCAGCCCCAGCATTTT. J is TRBJ1-5 and V is TRBV20-1; maybe TRBD1 (5 bases). CDR1 is DFQATT, CDR2 SNEGSKA, per germline (reference sequence). The CDR3 loop spans 16 amino acids. V was cut by 4 bases and J by 1 base, with 17 bases left in between.